These 16 T cell receptor beta chains were sequenced from one sample in a study of vaccination and CD4 T cells after COVID-19. Cultured CD4+ T cell DNA underwent sequencing with the Oncomine TCR Beta short-read assay. TCRdb re-derived calls from the PCR reads in MiXCR, one entry per CDR3 protein. In the table there are approximately 11,000 distinct CDR3 sequences, roughly two fifths of which are singletons. Indicated treatment: roughly 10-day PBMC culture with coronavirus spike peptide pools or control peptides (ViraFEST assay). No cognate antigen is known for these TCRs. The specimen sequenced was CD4+ T cells from blood, cultured in vitro. These receptors were collected from a human donor who had recovered from COVID-19.

This clonotype has only a few counts. The V call is TRBV6-1, the J call TRBJ1-5, with D possibly TRBD1 on 6 matching bases. The V end lost 4 bases, the J end lost 5 bases, and 15 bases lay between the germline ends. Looked up from germline, CDR1 is MNHNS and CDR2 is SASEGT. The CDR3 totals 15 residues. Written as DNA, the CDR3 is TGTGCCAGCAGTGGGGGACACTCACTTTATCAGCCCCAGCATTTT. This codes for CASSGGHSLYQPQHF.

The CDR3 is CSARPGTARGTQYF. CDR3 bases: TGCAGTGCTAGACCCGGGACGGCAAGAGGGACCCAGTACTTC. This chain joins TRBV20-1 and TRBJ2-5; perhaps D is TRBD1 or TRBD2 (5 bases each). V was clipped by 2 bases and J by 7 bases, with 17 bases between them. Germline V gene lookup returns CDR1 DFQATT and CDR2 SNEGSKA (reference sequence). The CDR3 consists of 14 residues.

By share, this clonotype ranks as large. The rearrangement joins TRBV4-1 to TRBJ2-1; 14 bases are shared with TRBD2. Germline V lookup: CDR1 MGHRA, CDR2 YSYEKL. The CDR3 has 15 amino acids. Losses at the gene ends were 6 bases for V and 6 bases for J; bases not matched to a gene: 4. CDR3 nucleotides: TGCGCCAGCAGATCAGGACTAGCGGGGGGCAATGAGCAGTTCTTC. It translates to CASRSGLAGGNEQFF.

The chain links TRBV19 to TRBJ2-5, with 11 bases identical to TRBD2. Germline-derived CDR1 and CDR2 are LNHDA and SQIVND (reference sequence). V gave up 7 bases and J gave up 4 bases; unmatched junction bases: 5. This CDR3 has 14 amino acids. DNA of the CDR3: TGTGCCAGTAAACCTGGACTAGCGGGAGAGACCCAGTACTTC. Translating gives CASKPGLAGETQYF.

The J gene is TRBJ1-5, the V gene TRBV20-1; no definite D call. The germline V gene has CDR1 DFQATT and CDR2 SNEGSKA (reference sequence). The CDR3 consists of 16 residues. V gave up 0 bases and J gave up 5 bases, with 17 bases separating them. CDR3 region: CSAREVGRRVHQPQHF. The CDR3 DNA follows: TGCAGTGCTAGAGAAGTCGGCAGGAGGGTTCATCAGCCCCAGCATTTT.

There are a few counts of this clonotype. This chain joins TRBV20-1 and TRBJ1-2; D gene ambiguous. Per the germline V gene, CDR1 is DFQATT and CDR2 is SNEGSKA (reference sequence). The CDR3 consists of 13 residues. The CDR3 here is CKVTLMGFYGYTF. The CDR3 DNA sequence: TGCAAGGTGACACTAATGGGGTTCTATGGCTACACCTTC.

This chain connects TRBV10-2 to TRBJ2-7; possibly TRBD1 for D (6 bases). V lost 6 bases, J lost 2 bases, and 11 bases lay in between. The germline gives CDR1 WSHSY, CDR2 SAAADI. The CDR3 is 13 amino acids. CDR3 in amino acids: CASRDSKTYEQYF. CDR3 DNA sequence: TGCGCCAGCAGGGACAGTAAGACCTACGAGCAGTACTTC.

V is TRBV23-1 and J is TRBJ2-7; 7 nucleotides match TRBD1. Being an ORF, TRBV23-1 has a function that is uncertain. The V gene end was trimmed by 2 bases and the J gene end by 6 bases; junction bases not matched to a gene: 7. The CDR3 consists of 14 residues. The CDR3 sequence: CASSQPDRSPEQYF. In DNA, the CDR3 is TGCGCCAGCAGTCAACCGGACAGGTCCCCCGAGCAGTACTTC.

The chain recombines TRBV7-8 with TRBJ2-2; 10 bases agree with TRBD1. The CDR3 covers 18 residues. With V trimmed by 1 base and J by 3 bases, 8 bases remained unmatched. CDR1 and CDR2 (germline): SGHVS, FQNEAQ. The CDR3 DNA is TGTGCCAGCAGCTTAGTGGCCGGGACAGGGGTGTACACCGGGGAGCTGTTTTTT. Translated, it gives CASSLVAGTGVYTGELFF.

This clonotype has just a few counts. The CDR3 sequence: CASSLLGTGELFF. CDR3 DNA sequence: TGTGCCAGCAGTTTACTGGGGACCGGGGAGCTGTTTTTT. J is TRBJ2-2 and V is TRBV28; no clear D gene. Trimming shortened V by 2 bases and J by 5 bases, and 6 bases separated the two germline ends. Germline V CDR1 and CDR2: MDHEN, SYDVKM. This CDR3 has 13 amino acids.

This chain links TRBV20-1 with TRBJ2-3; 7 bases match TRBD1. CDR1 and CDR2 (germline): DFQATT, SNEGSKA (reference sequence). J lost 4 bases, V lost 1 base, and 11 bases had no gene match. The CDR3 totals 16 residues. CDR3 coding DNA: TGCAGTGCTAGAGCCAGGGGCAGGGGGTTCGCAGATACGCAGTATTTT. It translates to CSARARGRGFADTQYF.

The rearrangement uses TRBV27 and TRBJ2-3, with 10 nucleotides matching TRBD2. V shed 3 bases, J shed 0 bases, and the junction held 9 bases outside the gene matches. Per the germline V gene, CDR1 is MNHEY and CDR2 is SMNVEV (reference sequence). The CDR3 consists of 18 residues. The CDR3 bases are TGTGCCAGCAGTTTTCTCAAACTAGCGGGGCCTAGCACAGATACGCAGTATTTT. Encoded protein: CASSFLKLAGPSTDTQYF.

This clonotype occurred a few times. The genes are TRBV29-1 and TRBJ2-5, with D possibly being TRBD1 or TRBD2 (5 bases each). Germline lookup yields CDR1 SQVTM and CDR2 ANQGSEA. This CDR3 has 14 residues. V lost 0 bases, J lost 3 bases, and 11 bases lay in between. In DNA form, the CDR3 reads TGCAGCGTTGAAGATGGGACCCCCGAAGAGACCCAGTACTTC. This sequence encodes CSVEDGTPEETQYF.

The chain carries TRBV6-1 and TRBJ1-6; D is perhaps TRBD1 (6 bases). The CDR3 has 15 residues. Germline V gives CDR1 MNHNS, CDR2 SASEGT. The V end was cut by 6 bases, the J end by 1 base, with 10 bases between. The CDR3 bases are TGTGCCAGCAGCCACGGACAGTCCTATAATTCACCCCTCCACTTT. Encoded protein: CASSHGQSYNSPLHF.

The J gene is TRBJ2-3, the V gene TRBV12-3 or TRBV12-4; D call uncertain. The CDR3 contains 14 residues. V was shortened by 6 bases and J by 0 bases, with 10 bases between the two germline ends. Here the CDR3 reads CASSYSSSTDTQYF. The CDR3 nucleotides read TGTGCCAGCAGCTACTCATCTAGCACAGATACGCAGTATTTT.

This clonotype was observed a few times. The chain couples TRBV4-3 to TRBJ2-7; perhaps TRBD2 as D (5 bases). The CDR3 loop spans 15 amino acids. CDR1 and CDR2 (germline): LGHNA, YSLEER. Trimming removed 2 bases at V and 4 bases at J, with 15 bases between. CDR3 DNA sequence: TGCGCCAGCAGCCAACAACCCACCTCGGGATACGAGCAGTACTTC. It translates to CASSQQPTSGYEQYF.